This T cell receptor beta chain was identified in a study of blood T cell repertoires in COVID-19. Study background: The samples span acute and convalescent COVID-19 from the United States, Italy and Spain. Sample material is recorded as cDNA or gDNA derived from T cells, B-cell-depleted T cells, or PBMCs.

Data came from immunoSEQ multiplex PCR; TCRdb stores just in-frame clones and leaves some out. Of approximately 290,000 clones in the sample, 80% to 95% were seen once. The study recruited people aged about 18 to 90 years across around 24 US areas. Clinical histories supplied by participants themselves formed the basis of cohort assignment. The CDR3 totals 12 residues. V lost 10 bases and J 5 bases, leaving 11 bases between the germline ends. Germline V gene data show CDR1 as MDHEN and CDR2 as SYDVKM. The sequenced sample consisted of PBMCs or T cells enriched from blood (not recorded which). The chain employs TRBV28 and TRBJ1-4; no definite D call. The TCR originated in a woman aged 25 to 39 who had recovered from COVID-19. The CDR3 DNA reads as TGTGCCACCCGTTCTACGAATGAAAAACTGTTTTTT. This translates into CATRSTNEKLFF.